These 9 T cell receptor beta chains originate from one sample sequenced in a study of T cell responses to AZD1222 COVID-19 vaccine. Generated by immunoSEQ multiplex PCR, the TCRdb table keeps only in-frame clones and is missing some. The sample yields 100,000 to 150,000 clones, less than 95% seen once. Sequenced here: peripheral blood, sampled on day 0 of AZD1222 vaccination. All receptors come from an adult in good health.

This rearrangement joins TRBV11-2 to TRBJ2-2, with a possible D match to TRBD1 (6 bases). V lost 8 bases and J 7 bases, leaving 17 bases between the germline ends. CDR1 is SGHAT and CDR2 is FQNNGV in the germline V gene. The CDR3 runs to 14 residues. CDR3 residues: CASGHSQGIGELFF. In nucleotides, the CDR3 is TGTGCCAGCGGACACTCACAGGGAATCGGGGAGCTGTTTTTT. The variable domain in full, completed from reference TRBV11-2 and TRBJ2-2, reads EAGVAQSPRYKIIEKRQSVAFWCNPISGHATLYWYQQILGQGPKLLIQFQNNGVVDDSQLPKDRFSAERLKGVDSTLKIQPAKLEDSAVYLCASGHSQGIGELFFGEGSRLTVL.

The gene calls are TRBV28 and TRBJ1-2, with D perhaps TRBD1 (6 bases). CDR3 length equals 13 residues. Germline V lookup: CDR1 MDHEN, CDR2 SYDVKM. V was shortened by 3 bases and J by 4 bases, with 9 bases between the two germline ends. CDR3 sequence reads: CASSFQGSYGYTF. The CDR3 DNA reads as TGTGCCAGCAGTTTTCAGGGGTCCTATGGCTACACCTTC.

This clone was found a few times. This chain joins TRBV11-2 and TRBJ2-1; the match to TRBD1 covers 7 bases. Germline-derived CDR1 and CDR2 are SGHAT and FQNNGV. Losses at the gene ends were 4 bases for V and 4 bases for J; bases not matched to a gene: 13. The CDR3 sequence is 17 residues long. The chain's CDR3 is CASSSGTAAEVYNEQFF. The CDR3 coding sequence is TGTGCCAGCAGCTCCGGGACAGCGGCCGAGGTATACAATGAGCAGTTCTTC.

V gene TRBV4-3 combines with J gene TRBJ1-3; D gene unclear. Trimming stripped 1 base from V and 3 bases from J, with 7 bases between. This CDR3 region has 14 residues. Germline V gives CDR1 LGHNA, CDR2 YSLEER. CDR3 coding DNA: TGCGCCAGCAGCCAAGGCACTAATGGAAACACCATATATTTT. Its translation is CASSQGTNGNTIYF.

The V call is TRBV4-1, the J call TRBJ1-5; no firm D call. The germline CDR1 and CDR2 sequences are MGHRA and YSYEKL. V was trimmed by 3 bases and J by 3 bases, leaving 9 bases between them. This CDR3 is 14 amino acids long. CDR3 DNA sequence: TGCGCCAGCAGCCATGTACAGAACAATCAGCCCCAGCATTTT. It is translated as CASSHVQNNQPQHF.

This chain joins TRBV28 and TRBJ1-2; TRBD1 matches at 7 bases. The germline V gene encodes CDR1 MDHEN and CDR2 SYDVKM. J lost 0 bases, V lost 2 bases, and 6 bases had no gene match. CDR3 length: 16 amino acids. CDR3 amino acids: CASSLPPGTANYGYTF. For the CDR3, the DNA is TGTGCCAGCAGTTTACCTCCAGGGACAGCTAACTATGGCTACACCTTC.

This chain uses TRBV15 with TRBJ1-2, with 10 bases fitting TRBD1. Germline CDR1 is LNHNV and CDR2 is YYDKDF (reference sequence). Trimming at V came to 1 base and at J to 5 bases, leaving 1 base not matched to a gene. The CDR3 consists of 14 residues. As DNA, the CDR3 is TGTGCCACCAGCAGAGGACAGGGGGCGTATGGCTACACCTTC. Translated: CATSRGQGAYGYTF.

V is TRBV5-4 and J is TRBJ1-3, with D unresolved. In germline, CDR1 is SGHNT, CDR2 YYREEE (reference sequence). V was cut by 0 bases and J by 0 bases, with 13 bases left in between. The CDR3 has 17 amino acids. The CDR3 coding sequence is TGTGCCAGCAGCTTGGCCTCCGGTTCTTACTCTGGAAACACCATATATTTT. It codes for CASSLASGSYSGNTIYF.

The chain uses TRBV5-6 and TRBJ2-5; 7 positions match TRBD1. Germline V gene lookup returns CDR1 SGHDT and CDR2 YYEEEE. The V and J ends lost 4 bases and 1 base, in that order; junction bases with no gene match: 4. This CDR3 contains 14 residues. The CDR3 region is CASSHRDSQETQYF. The CDR3 coding sequence is TGTGCCAGCAGCCACCGGGACAGCCAAGAGACCCAGTACTTC. Together with reference TRBV5-6 and TRBJ2-5, the CDR3 gives the full variable domain: DAGVTQSPTHLIKTRGQQVTLRCSPKSGHDTVSWYQQALGQGPQFIFQYYEEEERQRGNFPDRFSGHQFPNYSSELNVNALLLGDSALYLCASSHRDSQETQYFGPGTRLLVL.